The 6 T cell receptor beta chains in this list originate from one sample, sequenced in a study of identical twins. TCRdb fed the 5' RACE reads into MiXCR, producing one record per CDR3 protein. The sample includes some 1,700,000 distinct CDR3 sequences, about 31% of them seen just once. Material for sequencing was cord blood. These TCRs come from a newborn girl in good health.

The chain carries TRBV29-1 and TRBJ1-5; weak D call: TRBD1 (5 bases). Germline loops: CDR1 SQVTM, CDR2 ANQGSEA. The CDR3 consists of 13 residues. Trimming took 5 bases from V and 0 from J, leaving 8 bases between them. The CDR3 region is CSVRQNSNQPQHF. The DNA for the CDR3 is TGCAGCGTTAGACAGAATAGCAATCAGCCCCAGCATTTT.

This clonotype appeared many times. This sequence joins TRBV29-1 and TRBJ1-1, with 11 bases lining up with TRBD1. Germline V CDR1 and CDR2: SQVTM, ANQGSEA. The V gene end was trimmed by 4 bases and the J gene end by 4 bases; junction bases not matched to a gene: 2. CDR3 length: 13 amino acids. Here the CDR3 reads CSVAGQGGTEAFF. The CDR3 DNA is TGCAGCGTTGCGGGACAGGGGGGCACTGAAGCTTTCTTT.

A few counts support this clonotype. The gene calls are TRBV5-1 and TRBJ2-7; D gene ambiguous. V was cut by 0 bases and J by 6 bases, with 13 bases left in between. Germline V CDR1 and CDR2: SGHRS, YFSETQ. The CDR3 is 14 amino acids. The CDR3 DNA reads TGCGCCAGCAGCTTGGGGCGAGGACGCGGCGAGCAGTACTTC. Protein sequence: CASSLGRGRGEQYF.

The chain joins TRBV28 to TRBJ2-7, with 9 bases identical to TRBD1. CDR3 length: 15 amino acids. The V gene end was trimmed by 3 bases and the J gene end by 4 bases; junction bases not matched to a gene: 7. Per the germline V gene, CDR1 is MDHEN and CDR2 is SYDVKM. This CDR3 reads CASSLGQGILYEQYF. CDR3 DNA sequence: TGTGCCAGCAGTTTGGGACAGGGTATCTTGTACGAGCAGTACTTC.

The V gene is TRBV7-9, the J gene TRBJ2-1; TRBD2 agrees at 7 bases. The V segment lost 2 bases and the J segment 13 bases; nucleotides outside the gene matches: 5. The CDR3 is made up of 12 amino acids. Germline V CDR1 and CDR2: SEHNR, FQNEAQ (reference sequence). The CDR3 reads CASSLLADLQFF. The CDR3, as DNA: TGTGCCAGCAGCTTACTAGCGGACCTCCAGTTCTTC. Together with reference TRBV7-9 and TRBJ2-1, the CDR3 gives the full variable domain: DTGVSQNPRHKITKRGQNVTFRCDPISEHNRLYWYRQTLGQGPEFLTYFQNEAQLEKSRLLSDRFSAERPKGSFSTLEIQRTEQGDSAMYLCASSLLADLQFFGPGTRLTVL.

This clonotype was seen only a few times. This chain joins TRBV7-9 and TRBJ1-1, with D perhaps TRBD1 (6 bases). The V gene's germline CDR1 is SEHNR and CDR2 FQNEAQ (reference sequence). The ends were cut back, 1 base at V and 0 bases at J, with 9 bases in the middle. The CDR3 totals 15 residues. The CDR3 spells CASSLEGGLNTEAFF. CDR3 in DNA: TGTGCCAGCAGCTTAGAGGGGGGACTGAACACTGAAGCTTTCTTT.